The clone carrying this T cell receptor beta chain was counted a few times. Its antigen is not known. V was trimmed by 6 bases and J by 2 bases, leaving 18 bases between them. Germline-derived CDR1 and CDR2 are SGHTA and FQGNSA. The CDR3 sequence is 16 residues long. TCRdb analysed the 5' RACE reads with MiXCR anew, one entry per CDR3 protein. The sample shows some 390,000 distinct CDR3 sequences, around 6.4% of them seen only once. These data are taken from a study of T cells after yellow fever vaccination. Broader study findings: Detected again after the booster were most primary-vaccination clones, at nearly 97% CD4 and approximately 87% CD8.

The V and J genes are TRBV7-2 and TRBJ2-3, with D hard to call. The TCR originated in a young man who received the YFV17D yellow fever vaccine. The sequences come from PBMCs, collected 5 days after the yellow fever booster vaccination. CDR3 sequence reads: CASRARSLAFTDTQYF. Written as DNA, the CDR3 is TGTGCCAGCAGGGCCCGGAGTTTAGCTTTCACAGATACGCAGTATTTT. The whole variable domain, filled in from reference TRBV7-2 and TRBJ2-3, reads GAGVSQSPSNKVTEKGKDVELRCDPISGHTALYWYRQSLGQGLEFLIYFQGNSAPDKSGLPSDRFSAERTGGSVSTLTIQRTQQEDSAVYLCASRARSLAFTDTQYFGPGTRLTVL.